This record concerns one TCR beta chain sequence. The antigen is not known. Clones were sequenced by immunoSEQ multiplex PCR, and TCRdb holds only the in-frame ones, with some missing. The data hold tens of thousands of clones, with 74% observed a single time. Trimming left V 1 base short and J 0 bases short, with 16 bases between. The CDR3 sequence is 18 residues long. Germline V gene lookup returns CDR1 KGHSH and CDR2 LQKENI. ViraFEST expansion of antigen-specific CD4+ T cells with viral peptide pools preceded sequencing. Isolating CD4+ T cells followed less than 12 days of culture. Each participant was administered two doses of either the BNT162b2 or the mRNA-1273 vaccine. This specimen belongs to a study of vaccination effects on CD4 cells after COVID-19. Study-level information: Samples were taken post-vaccine, and their median timing was 72 days after the second dose.

Study outcomes and limitations: The study found marked clonal contraction of infection- and vaccine-induced clones late after vaccination.

The chain employs TRBV18 and TRBJ2-4; D gene ambiguous. The material was CD4+ T cells from PBMCs cultured with HCoV-229E spike peptides, obtained after COVID-19 vaccination. The TCR originated in a human donor who received a COVID-19 vaccine. CDR3: CASSPLALFLLAKNIQYF. The CDR3 DNA sequence: TGTGCCAGCTCACCACTGGCCCTATTCCTCTTAGCCAAAAACATTCAGTACTTC.